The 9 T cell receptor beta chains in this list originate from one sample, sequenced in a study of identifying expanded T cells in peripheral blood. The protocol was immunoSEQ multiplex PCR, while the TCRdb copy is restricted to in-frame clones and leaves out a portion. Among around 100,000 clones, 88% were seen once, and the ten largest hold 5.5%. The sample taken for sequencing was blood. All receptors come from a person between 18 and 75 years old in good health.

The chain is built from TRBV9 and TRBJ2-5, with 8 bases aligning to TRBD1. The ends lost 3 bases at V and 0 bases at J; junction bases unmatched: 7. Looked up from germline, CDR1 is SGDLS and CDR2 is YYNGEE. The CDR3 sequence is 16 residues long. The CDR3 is CASSAHGQGNQETQYF. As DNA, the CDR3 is TGTGCCAGCAGCGCTCACGGACAGGGAAACCAAGAGACCCAGTACTTC.

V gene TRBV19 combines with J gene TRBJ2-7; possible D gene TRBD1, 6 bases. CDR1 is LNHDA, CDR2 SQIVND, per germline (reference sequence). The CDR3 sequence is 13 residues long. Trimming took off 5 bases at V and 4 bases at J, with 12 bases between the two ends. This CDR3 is CASSSSQGYEQYF. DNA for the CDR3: TGTGCCAGTAGTTCCTCACAGGGATACGAGCAGTACTTC.

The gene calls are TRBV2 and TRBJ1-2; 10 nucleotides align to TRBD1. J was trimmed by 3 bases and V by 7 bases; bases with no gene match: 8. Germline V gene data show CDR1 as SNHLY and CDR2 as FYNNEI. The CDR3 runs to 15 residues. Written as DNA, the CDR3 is TGTGCCAGCACCCAAGACGGGACAGGGGACTATGGCTACACCTTC. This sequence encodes CASTQDGTGDYGYTF.

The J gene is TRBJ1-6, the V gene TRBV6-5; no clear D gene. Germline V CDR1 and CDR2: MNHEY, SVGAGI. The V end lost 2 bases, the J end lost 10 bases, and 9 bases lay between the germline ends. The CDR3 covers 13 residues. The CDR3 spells CASSYRVESPLHF. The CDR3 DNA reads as TGTGCCAGCAGTTACAGGGTGGAATCACCCCTCCACTTT.

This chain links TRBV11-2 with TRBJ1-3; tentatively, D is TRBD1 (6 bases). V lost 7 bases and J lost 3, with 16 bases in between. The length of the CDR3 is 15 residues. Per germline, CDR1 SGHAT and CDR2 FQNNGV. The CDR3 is CASTYGGLGGNTIYF. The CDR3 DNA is TGTGCCAGCACCTACGGGGGGCTCGGTGGAAACACCATATATTTT.

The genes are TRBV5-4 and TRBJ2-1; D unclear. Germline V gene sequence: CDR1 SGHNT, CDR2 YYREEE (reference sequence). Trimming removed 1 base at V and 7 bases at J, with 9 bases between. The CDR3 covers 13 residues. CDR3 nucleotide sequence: TGTGCCAGCAGCTTGAAGTCCCGGAATGAGCAGTTCTTC. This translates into CASSLKSRNEQFF.

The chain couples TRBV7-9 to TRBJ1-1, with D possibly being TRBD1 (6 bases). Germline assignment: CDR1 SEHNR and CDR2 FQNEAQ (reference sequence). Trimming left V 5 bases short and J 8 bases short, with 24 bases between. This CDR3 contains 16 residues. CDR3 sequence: CASSGQPGGGQAEAFF. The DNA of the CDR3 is TGTGCCAGCAGCGGACAACCCGGGGGGGGACAAGCGGAAGCTTTCTTT.

The CDR3 bases are TGTGCCAGCAGCGCCGGAATAAGCTCTGGGGCCAACGTCCTGACTTTC. This codes for CASSAGISSGANVLTF. The chain is built from TRBV9 and TRBJ2-6, with D unclear. Trimming removed 3 bases from V and 0 bases from J, with 10 bases in between. The V gene's germline CDR1 is SGDLS and CDR2 YYNGEE. This CDR3 has 16 amino acids.

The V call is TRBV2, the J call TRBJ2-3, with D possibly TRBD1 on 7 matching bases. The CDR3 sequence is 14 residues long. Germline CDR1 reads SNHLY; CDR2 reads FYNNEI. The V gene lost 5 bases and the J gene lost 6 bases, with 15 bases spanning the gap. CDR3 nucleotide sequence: TGTGCCAGCAGTTCGACAGGGAGGTGGGATACGCAGTATTTT. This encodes CASSSTGRWDTQYF.